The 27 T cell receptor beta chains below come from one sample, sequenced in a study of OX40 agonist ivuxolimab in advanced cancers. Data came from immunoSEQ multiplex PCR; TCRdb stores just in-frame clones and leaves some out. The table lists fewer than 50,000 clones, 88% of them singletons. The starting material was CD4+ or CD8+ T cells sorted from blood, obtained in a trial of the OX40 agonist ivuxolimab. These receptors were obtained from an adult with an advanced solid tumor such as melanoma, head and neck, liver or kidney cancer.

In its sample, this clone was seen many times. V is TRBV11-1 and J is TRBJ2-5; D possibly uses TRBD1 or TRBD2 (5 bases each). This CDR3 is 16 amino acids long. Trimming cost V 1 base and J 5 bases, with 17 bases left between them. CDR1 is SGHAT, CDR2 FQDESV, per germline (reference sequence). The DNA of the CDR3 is TGTGCCAGCAGCTTAGAGGGGACGAAAACCGGGGAGACCCAGTACTTC. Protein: CASSLEGTKTGETQYF.

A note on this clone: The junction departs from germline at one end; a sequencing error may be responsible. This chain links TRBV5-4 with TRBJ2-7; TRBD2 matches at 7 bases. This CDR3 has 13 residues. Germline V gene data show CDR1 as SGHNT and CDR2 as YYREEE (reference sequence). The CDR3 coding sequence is TGTGCCAGCAGGGAAGATAGCGGGCCGGCAGCCAACTTC. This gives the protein CASREDSGPAANF.

The DNA for the CDR3 is TGTGCCAGCAGCTCTTACCCGACAGGGGGCTACGAGCAGTACTTC. Translating gives CASSSYPTGGYEQYF. The chain combines TRBV5-6 with TRBJ2-7; 9 bases align to TRBD1. V trimming: 3 bases; J trimming: 3 bases; junction bases outside the gene matches: 7. The CDR3 has 15 amino acids. Germline-derived CDR1 and CDR2 are SGHDT and YYEEEE.

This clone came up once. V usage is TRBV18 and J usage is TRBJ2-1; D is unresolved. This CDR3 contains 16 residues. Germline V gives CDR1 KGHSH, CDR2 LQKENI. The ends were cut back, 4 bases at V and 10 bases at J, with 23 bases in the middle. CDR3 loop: CASSRPSQFTEEEQFF. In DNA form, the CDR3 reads TGTGCCAGCTCACGGCCGTCCCAATTTACAGAGGAGGAGCAGTTCTTC. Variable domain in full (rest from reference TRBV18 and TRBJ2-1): NAGVMQNPRHLVRRRGQEARLRCSPMKGHSHVYWYRQLPEEGLKFMVYLQKENIIDESGMPKERFSAEFPKEGPSILRIQQVVRGDSAAYFCASSRPSQFTEEEQFFGPGTRLTVL.

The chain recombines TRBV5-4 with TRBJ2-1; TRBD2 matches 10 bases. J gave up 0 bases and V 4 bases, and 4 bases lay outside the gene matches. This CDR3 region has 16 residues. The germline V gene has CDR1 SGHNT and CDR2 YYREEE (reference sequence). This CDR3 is CASSLSGGSSYNEQFF. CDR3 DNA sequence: TGTGCCAGCAGCCTTAGCGGGGGGAGCTCCTACAATGAGCAGTTCTTC. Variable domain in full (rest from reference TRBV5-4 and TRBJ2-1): ETGVTQSPTHLIKTRGQQVTLRCSSQSGHNTVSWYQQALGQGPQFIFQYYREEENGRGNFPPRFSGLQFPNYSSELNVNALELDDSALYLCASSLSGGSSYNEQFFGPGTRLTVL.

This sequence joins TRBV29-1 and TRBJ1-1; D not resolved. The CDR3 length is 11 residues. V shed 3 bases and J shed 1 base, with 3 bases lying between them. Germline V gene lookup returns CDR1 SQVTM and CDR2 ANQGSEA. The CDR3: CSVDGNTEAFF. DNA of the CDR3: TGCAGCGTTGACGGGAACACTGAAGCTTTCTTT.

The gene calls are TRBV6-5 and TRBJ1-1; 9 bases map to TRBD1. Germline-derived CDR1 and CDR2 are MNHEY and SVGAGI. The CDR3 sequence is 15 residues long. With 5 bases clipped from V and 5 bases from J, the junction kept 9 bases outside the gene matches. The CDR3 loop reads CASSTPGQGLTEAFF. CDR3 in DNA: TGTGCCAGCAGTACTCCGGGACAGGGCCTTACTGAAGCTTTCTTT.

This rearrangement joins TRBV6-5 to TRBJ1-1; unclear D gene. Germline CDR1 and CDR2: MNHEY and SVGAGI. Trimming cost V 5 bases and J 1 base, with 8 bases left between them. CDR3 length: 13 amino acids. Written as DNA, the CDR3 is TGTGCCAGCAGTGACGACCCGAACACTGAAGCTTTCTTT. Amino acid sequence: CASSDDPNTEAFF.

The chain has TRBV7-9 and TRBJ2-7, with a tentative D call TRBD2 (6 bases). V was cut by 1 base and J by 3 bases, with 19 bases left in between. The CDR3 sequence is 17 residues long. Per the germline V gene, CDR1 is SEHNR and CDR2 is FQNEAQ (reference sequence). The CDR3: CASSLEGPGSLVYEQYF. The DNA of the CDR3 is TGTGCCAGCAGCTTAGAAGGGCCCGGGAGTCTTGTCTACGAGCAGTACTTC. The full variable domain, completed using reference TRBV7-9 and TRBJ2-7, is DTGVSQNPRHKITKRGQNVTFRCDPISEHNRLYWYRQTLGQGPEFLTYFQNEAQLEKSRLLSDRFSAERPKGSFSTLEIQRTEQGDSAMYLCASSLEGPGSLVYEQYFGPGTRLTVT.

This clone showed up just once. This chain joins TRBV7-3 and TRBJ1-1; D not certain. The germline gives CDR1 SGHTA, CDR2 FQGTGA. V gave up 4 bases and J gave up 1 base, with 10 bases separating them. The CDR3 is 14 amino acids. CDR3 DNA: TGTGCCAGCAGCTCTCAAGAGGGGAACACTGAAGCTTTCTTT. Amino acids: CASSSQEGNTEAFF.

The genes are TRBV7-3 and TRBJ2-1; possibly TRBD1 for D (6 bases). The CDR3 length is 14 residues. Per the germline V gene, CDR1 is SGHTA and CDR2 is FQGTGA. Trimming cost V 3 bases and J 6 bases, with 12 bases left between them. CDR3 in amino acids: CASSFGQRGNEQFF. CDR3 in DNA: TGTGCCAGCAGCTTCGGACAGAGGGGCAATGAGCAGTTCTTC. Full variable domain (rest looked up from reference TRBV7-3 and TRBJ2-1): GAGVSQTPSNKVTEKGKYVELRCDPISGHTALYWYRQSLGQGPEFLIYFQGTGAADDSGLPNDRFFAVRPEGSVSTLKIQRTERGDSAVYLCASSFGQRGNEQFFGPGTRLTVL.

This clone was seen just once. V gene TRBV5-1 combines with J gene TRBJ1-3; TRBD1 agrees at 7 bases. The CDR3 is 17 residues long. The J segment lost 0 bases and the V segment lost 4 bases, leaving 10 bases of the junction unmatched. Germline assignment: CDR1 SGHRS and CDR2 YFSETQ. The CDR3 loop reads CASSLEGATSSGNTIYF. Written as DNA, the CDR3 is TGCGCCAGCAGCCTGGAGGGGGCCACTAGCTCTGGAAACACCATATATTTT.

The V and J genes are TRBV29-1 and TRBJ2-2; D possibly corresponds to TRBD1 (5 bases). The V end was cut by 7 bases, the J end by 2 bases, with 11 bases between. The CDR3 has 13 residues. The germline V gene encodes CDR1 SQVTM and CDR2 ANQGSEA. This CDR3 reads CSAPTVNTGELFF. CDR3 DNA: TGCAGCGCCCCGACAGTTAACACCGGGGAGCTGTTTTTT.

The CDR3 loop reads CASSRGTDSGNTIYF. The CDR3 DNA reads as TGTGCCAGTAGTAGAGGGACGGACTCTGGAAACACCATATATTTT. The chain is built from TRBV19 and TRBJ1-3; D is perhaps TRBD1 (5 bases). Trimming left V 4 bases short and J 0 bases short, with 10 bases between. This CDR3 comprises 15 residues. Looked up from germline, CDR1 is LNHDA and CDR2 is SQIVND (reference sequence).

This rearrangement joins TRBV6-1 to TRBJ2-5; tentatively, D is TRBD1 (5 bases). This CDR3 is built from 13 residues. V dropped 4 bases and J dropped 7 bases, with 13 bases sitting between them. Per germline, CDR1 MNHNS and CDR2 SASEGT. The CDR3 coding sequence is TGTGCCAGCAGTGCGGTCAGGGAAGGGACCCAGTACTTC. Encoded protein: CASSAVREGTQYF.

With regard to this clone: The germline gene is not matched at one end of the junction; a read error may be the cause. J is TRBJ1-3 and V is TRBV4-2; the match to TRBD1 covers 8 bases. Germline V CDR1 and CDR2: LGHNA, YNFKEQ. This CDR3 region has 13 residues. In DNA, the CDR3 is TGTGCCAGCAGCTTCGACCGGGACAGGATGGTTCATTTT. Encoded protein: CASSFDRDRMVHF.

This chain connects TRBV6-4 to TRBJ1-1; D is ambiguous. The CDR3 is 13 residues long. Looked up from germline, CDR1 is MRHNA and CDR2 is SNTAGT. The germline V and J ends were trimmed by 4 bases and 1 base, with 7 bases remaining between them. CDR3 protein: CASSAAANTEAFF. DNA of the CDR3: TGTGCCAGCAGTGCCGCGGCGAACACTGAAGCTTTCTTT.

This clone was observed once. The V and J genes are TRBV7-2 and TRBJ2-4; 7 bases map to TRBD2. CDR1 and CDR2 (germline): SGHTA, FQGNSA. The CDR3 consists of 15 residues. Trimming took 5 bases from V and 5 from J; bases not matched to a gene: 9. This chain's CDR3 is CASSLDPGGQNIQYF. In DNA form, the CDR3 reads TGTGCCAGCAGCCTGGATCCGGGAGGCCAAAACATTCAGTACTTC.

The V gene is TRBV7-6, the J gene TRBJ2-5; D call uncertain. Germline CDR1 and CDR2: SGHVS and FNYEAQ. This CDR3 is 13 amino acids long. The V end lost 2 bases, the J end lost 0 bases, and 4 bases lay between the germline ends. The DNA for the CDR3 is TGTGCCAGCAGCTTAACGTACCAAGAGACCCAGTACTTC. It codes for CASSLTYQETQYF. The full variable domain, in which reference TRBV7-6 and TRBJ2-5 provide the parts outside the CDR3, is GAGVSQSPRYKVTKRGQDVALRCDPISGHVSLYWYRQALGQGPEFLTYFNYEAQQDKSGLPNDRFSAERPEGSISTLTIQRTEQRDSAMYRCASSLTYQETQYFGPGTRLLVL.

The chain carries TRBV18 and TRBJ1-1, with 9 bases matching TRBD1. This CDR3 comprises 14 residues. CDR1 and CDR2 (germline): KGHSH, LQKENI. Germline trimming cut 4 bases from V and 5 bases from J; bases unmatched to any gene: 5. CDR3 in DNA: TGTGCCAGCTCACAGGGACAGGGTAGGACTGAAGCTTTCTTT. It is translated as CASSQGQGRTEAFF. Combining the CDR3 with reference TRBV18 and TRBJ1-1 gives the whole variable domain NAGVMQNPRHLVRRRGQEARLRCSPMKGHSHVYWYRQLPEEGLKFMVYLQKENIIDESGMPKERFSAEFPKEGPSILRIQQVVRGDSAAYFCASSQGQGRTEAFFGQGTRLTVV.

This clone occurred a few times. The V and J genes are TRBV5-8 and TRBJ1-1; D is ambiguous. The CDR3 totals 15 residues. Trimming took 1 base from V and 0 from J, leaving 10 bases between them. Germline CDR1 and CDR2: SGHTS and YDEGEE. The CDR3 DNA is TGTGCCAGCAGCTTGCAACTGATCATGAACACTGAAGCTTTCTTT. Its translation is CASSLQLIMNTEAFF.

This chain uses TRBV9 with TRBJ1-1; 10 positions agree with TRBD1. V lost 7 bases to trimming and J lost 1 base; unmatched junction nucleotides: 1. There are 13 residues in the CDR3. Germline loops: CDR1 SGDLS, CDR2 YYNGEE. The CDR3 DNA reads TGTGCCAGCGACAGGGGGCCGAACACTGAAGCTTTCTTT. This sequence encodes CASDRGPNTEAFF.

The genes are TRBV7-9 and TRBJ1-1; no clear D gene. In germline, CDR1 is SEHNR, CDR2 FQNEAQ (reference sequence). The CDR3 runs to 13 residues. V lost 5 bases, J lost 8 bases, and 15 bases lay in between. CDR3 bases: TGTGCCAGCAGCCCACCTAATCCGGCCGAAGCTTTCTTT. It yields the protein CASSPPNPAEAFF.

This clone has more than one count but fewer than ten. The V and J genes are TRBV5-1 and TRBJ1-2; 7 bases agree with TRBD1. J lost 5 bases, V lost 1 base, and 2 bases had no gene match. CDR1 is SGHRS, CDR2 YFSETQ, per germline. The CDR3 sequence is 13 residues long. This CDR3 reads CASSLQGEYGYTF. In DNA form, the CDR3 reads TGCGCCAGCAGCTTGCAGGGGGAGTATGGCTACACCTTC.

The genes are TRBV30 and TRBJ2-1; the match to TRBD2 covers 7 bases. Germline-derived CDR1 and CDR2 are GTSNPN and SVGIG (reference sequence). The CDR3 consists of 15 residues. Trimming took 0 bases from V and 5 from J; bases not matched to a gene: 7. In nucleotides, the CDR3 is TGTGCCTGGAGTGTATGGGAGGGGACGGACAATGAGCAGTTCTTC. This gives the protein CAWSVWEGTDNEQFF.

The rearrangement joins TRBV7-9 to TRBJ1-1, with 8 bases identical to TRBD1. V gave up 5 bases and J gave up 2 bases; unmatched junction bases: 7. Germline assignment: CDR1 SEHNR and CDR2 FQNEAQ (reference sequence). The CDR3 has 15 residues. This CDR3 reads CASSLQGARNTEAFF. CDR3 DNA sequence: TGTGCCAGCAGCCTTCAGGGGGCGCGTAACACTGAAGCTTTCTTT.

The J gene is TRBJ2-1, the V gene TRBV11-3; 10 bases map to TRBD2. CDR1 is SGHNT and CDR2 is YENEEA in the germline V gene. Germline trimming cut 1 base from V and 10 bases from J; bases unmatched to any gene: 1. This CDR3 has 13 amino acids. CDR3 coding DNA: TGTGCCAGCAGCTTAGGGACTAGCGGAGAGCAGTTCTTC. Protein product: CASSLGTSGEQFF.